A few counts support the clone carrying this T cell receptor (beta chain). What it binds is not known. This sample was included in a study of T cells in Graves' hyperthyroidism and ophthalmopathy. Study-wide findings and caveats: Most thyroid clonotypes expanded above 0.001 were also detected in blood.

RNA transcripts gave rise to amplified TCR beta CDR3 regions. Using the HTBI primer set, a first-round RT-PCR was run on the TCR CDR3. TCRdb re-called the multiplex PCR reads with MiXCR, one entry per CDR3 protein. The sample has about 720,000 distinct CDR3 sequences, 16% seen once; the top ten hold 8.4%. Stable Graves' hyperthyroidism denoted no ophthalmopathy progression over 18 months. PBMCs stemmed from about 9.7 ml fresh peripheral blood. The V gene end was trimmed by 5 bases and the J gene end by 3 bases; junction bases not matched to a gene: 9. The germline V gene has CDR1 SGHNT and CDR2 YYREEE (reference sequence). The CDR3 has 15 residues.

Sequencing was done on a sample of blood. The rearrangement links TRBV5-4 to TRBJ2-7; TRBD1 agrees at 9 bases. The receptor was isolated from a man younger than 35 with Graves' hyperthyroidism. CDR3 bases: TGTGCCAGCAGAAAAGACAGGGGGGAAATCTACGAGCAGTACTTC. It codes for CASRKDRGEIYEQYF. Supplemented by reference TRBV5-4 and TRBJ2-7, the full variable domain reads ETGVTQSPTHLIKTRGQQVTLRCSSQSGHNTVSWYQQALGQGPQFIFQYYREEENGRGNFPPRFSGLQFPNYSSELNVNALELDDSALYLCASRKDRGEIYEQYFGPGTRLTVT.